These T cell receptor beta chains were read from a single sample in a study of response to subunit inactivated influenza vaccine. TCRdb fed the RT-PCR reads into MiXCR, producing one record per CDR3 protein. The data show roughly 550,000 distinct CDR3 sequences, 20% to 25% seen once. The data also belong to a second study, concerning T cells expressing NK-cell markers.

This specimen consisted of CD4+ T cells sorted from PBMCs, obtained 11 to 12 days after vaccination. The receptors derive from a man aged 50-59 years who received an inactivated influenza vaccine. CDR3s include the opening cysteine and the closing phenylalanine or tryptophan. A D gene is named only where the DNA matches it firmly. Some rows have no size entry. The others give once, few or many, or a class for an expanded clone.

size	V	length	D	J	DNA	CDR3
NA	TRBV5-1	16	NA	TRBJ2-1	TGCGCCAGCAGCTTGGTAGGGCAGGGGCCACGCAATGAGCAGTTCTTC	CASSLVGQGPRNEQFF
NA	TRBV6-1	14	TRBD1	TRBJ1-5	TGTGCCAGTCGGACAGGGGGACCCAATCAGCCCCAGCATTTT	CASRTGGPNQPQHF
NA	TRBV4-1	16	NA	TRBJ2-5	TGCGCCAGCAGCCAAGAGTCCACAGCCTACCAAGAGACCCAGTACTTC	CASSQESTAYQETQYF
NA	TRBV20-1	15	NA	TRBJ1-1	TGCAGTGCTAGCGAGGCGGGGGCCGAGAAGGAGGAAGCTTTCTTT	CSASEAGAEKEEAFF
NA	TRBV12-3/TRBV12-4	14	NA	TRBJ2-2	TGTGCCAGCAGTGCCATAGTGGGCACCGGGGAGCTGTTTTTT	CASSAIVGTGELFF
NA	TRBV6-1	14	NA	TRBJ2-7	TGTGCCAGCAGACCGCGGTCAGGGATCTACGAGCAGTACTTC	CASRPRSGIYEQYF
NA	TRBV6-2/TRBV6-3	15	TRBD2	TRBJ2-1	TGTGCCTGCAGCGGGAGGACCTTTCTATACAATGAGCAGTTCTTC	CACSGRTFLYNEQFF
NA	TRBV4-1	16	NA	TRBJ2-5	TGCGCCAGCAGCCAACTCCCCGGGAGCATGCAAGAGACCCAGTACTTC	CASSQLPGSMQETQYF
few	TRBV7-2	12	NA	TRBJ2-2	TGTGCCAGCAGGGAGCAGGCCGGGGAGCTGTTTTTT	CASREQAGELFF
few	TRBV6-1	15	NA	TRBJ1-3	TGTGCCAGCAGACGACAGGAAACCTCTGGAAACACCATATATTTT	CASRRQETSGNTIYF
few	TRBV7-2	16	TRBD2	TRBJ2-5	TGTGCCAGCAGTCCAGGACTAGCGGGAGGGCCGAAGACCCAGTACTTC	CASSPGLAGGPKTQYF
NA	TRBV18	15	NA	TRBJ2-2	TGTGCCAGCTCACGAAACAGGGATCGAACCGGGGAGCTGTTTTTT	CASSRNRDRTGELFF
many	TRBV5-1	14	NA	TRBJ2-7	TGTGCCAGCAGCCCCGGGACTGTTTCCTACGAGCAGTACTTC	CASSPGTVSYEQYF
NA	TRBV19	15	NA	TRBJ2-1	TGTGCCAGTAGCCCCACGGGGACCTTTTACAATGAGCAGTTCTTC	CASSPTGTFYNEQFF
few	TRBV6-1	14	NA	TRBJ1-6	TGTGCCAGCAGGAAGGGACAAGATAATTCACCCCTCCACTTT	CASRKGQDNSPLHF
NA	TRBV20-1	17	NA	TRBJ1-4	TGCAGTGCTAGAGCCCCGACGGGACACCGAGCTAATGAAAAACTGTTTTTT	CSARAPTGHRANEKLFF
many	TRBV5-6	14	TRBD2	TRBJ2-3	TGTGCCAGCAAACCTAGCGGATACACAGATACGCAGTATTTT	CASKPSGYTDTQYF